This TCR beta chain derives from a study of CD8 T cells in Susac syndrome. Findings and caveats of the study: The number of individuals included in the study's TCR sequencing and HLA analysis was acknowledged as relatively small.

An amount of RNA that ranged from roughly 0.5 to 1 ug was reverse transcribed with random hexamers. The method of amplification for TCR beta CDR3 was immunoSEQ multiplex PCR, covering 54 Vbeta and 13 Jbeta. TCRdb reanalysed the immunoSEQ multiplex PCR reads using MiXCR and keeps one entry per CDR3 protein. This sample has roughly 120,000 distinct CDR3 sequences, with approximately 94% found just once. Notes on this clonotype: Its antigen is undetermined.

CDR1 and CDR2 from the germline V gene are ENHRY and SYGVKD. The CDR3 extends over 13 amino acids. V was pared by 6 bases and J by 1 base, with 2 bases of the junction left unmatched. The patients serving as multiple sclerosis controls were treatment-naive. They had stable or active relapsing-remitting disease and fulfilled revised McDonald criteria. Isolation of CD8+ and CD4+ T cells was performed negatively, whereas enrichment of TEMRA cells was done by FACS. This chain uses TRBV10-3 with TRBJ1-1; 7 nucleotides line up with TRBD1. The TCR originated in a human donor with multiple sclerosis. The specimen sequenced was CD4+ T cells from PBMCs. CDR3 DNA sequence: TGTGCCATCAGGGGGACAGCGAACACTGAAGCTTTCTTT. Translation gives CAIRGTANTEAFF.